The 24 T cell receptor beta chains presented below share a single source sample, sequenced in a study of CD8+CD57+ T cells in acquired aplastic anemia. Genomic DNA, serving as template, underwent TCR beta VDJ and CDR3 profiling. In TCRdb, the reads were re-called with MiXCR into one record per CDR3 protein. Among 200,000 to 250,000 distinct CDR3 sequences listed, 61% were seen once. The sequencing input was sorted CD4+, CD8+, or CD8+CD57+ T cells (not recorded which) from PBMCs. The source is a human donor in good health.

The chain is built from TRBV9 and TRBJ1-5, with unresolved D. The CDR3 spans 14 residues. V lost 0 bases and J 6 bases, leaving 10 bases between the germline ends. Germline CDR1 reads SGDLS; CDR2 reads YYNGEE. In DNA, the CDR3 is TGTGCCAGCAGCGTAGGCGGTGGACTTCAGCCCCAGCATTTT. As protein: CASSVGGGLQPQHF.

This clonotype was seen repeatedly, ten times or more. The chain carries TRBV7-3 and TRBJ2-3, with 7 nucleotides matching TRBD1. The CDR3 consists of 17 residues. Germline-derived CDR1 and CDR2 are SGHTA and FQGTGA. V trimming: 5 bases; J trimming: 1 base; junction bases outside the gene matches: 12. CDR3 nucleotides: TGTGCCAGCAGCCCATGGTCGACAGGGACGGGCACAGATACGCAGTATTTT. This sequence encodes CASSPWSTGTGTDTQYF. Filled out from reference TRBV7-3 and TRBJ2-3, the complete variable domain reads GAGVSQTPSNKVTEKGKYVELRCDPISGHTALYWYRQSLGQGPEFLIYFQGTGAADDSGLPNDRFFAVRPEGSVSTLKIQRTERGDSAVYLCASSPWSTGTGTDTQYFGPGTRLTVL.

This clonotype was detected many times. As DNA, the CDR3 is TGTGCCAGCAGCTTAGGAAGTCCAGGGGGCGCCTACACTGAAGCTTTCTTT. It is translated as CASSLGSPGGAYTEAFF. The chain links TRBV11-3 to TRBJ1-1, with TRBD1 matching over 8 bases. Losses at the gene ends were 1 base for V and 3 bases for J; bases not matched to a gene: 10. This CDR3 region has 17 residues. Germline CDR1 and CDR2: SGHNT and YENEEA.

CDR3 bases: TGCAGGGCAGCAGCACCGAACACTGAAGCTTTCTTT. Translation gives CRAAAPNTEAFF. The J gene is TRBJ1-1, the V gene TRBV20-1; D not resolved. This CDR3 spans 12 amino acids. The germline V gene has CDR1 DFQATT and CDR2 SNEGSKA (reference sequence).

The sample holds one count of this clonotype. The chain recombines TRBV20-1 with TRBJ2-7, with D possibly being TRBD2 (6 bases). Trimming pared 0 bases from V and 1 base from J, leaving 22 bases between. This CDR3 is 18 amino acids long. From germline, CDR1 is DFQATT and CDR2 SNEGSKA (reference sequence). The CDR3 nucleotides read TGCAGTGCTAGAGAAGCGAACGTGGGTTGGAGGGGATCCTACGAGCAGTACTTC. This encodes CSAREANVGWRGSYEQYF.

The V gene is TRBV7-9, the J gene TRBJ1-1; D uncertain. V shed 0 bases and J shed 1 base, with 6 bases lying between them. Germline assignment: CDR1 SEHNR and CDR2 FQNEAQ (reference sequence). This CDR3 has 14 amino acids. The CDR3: CASSLARGNTEAFF. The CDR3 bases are TGTGCCAGCAGCTTAGCTCGGGGGAACACTGAAGCTTTCTTT.

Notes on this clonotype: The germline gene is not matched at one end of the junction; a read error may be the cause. The CDR3 protein is CASSQEYPGGGTGELFF. CDR3 DNA: TGCGCCAGCAGCCAAGAGTATCCCGGGGGAGGCACCGGGGAGCTGTTTTTT. The gene calls are TRBV5-4 and TRBJ2-2; possibly TRBD2 for D (6 bases). This CDR3 has 17 residues. The V gene's germline CDR1 is SGHNT and CDR2 YYREEE (reference sequence).

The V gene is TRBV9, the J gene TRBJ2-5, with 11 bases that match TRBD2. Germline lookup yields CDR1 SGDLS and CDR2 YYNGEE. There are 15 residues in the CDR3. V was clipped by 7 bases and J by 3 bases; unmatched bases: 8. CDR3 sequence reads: CASQKTSGTEETQYF. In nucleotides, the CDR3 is TGTGCCAGCCAAAAGACTAGCGGGACGGAAGAGACCCAGTACTTC.

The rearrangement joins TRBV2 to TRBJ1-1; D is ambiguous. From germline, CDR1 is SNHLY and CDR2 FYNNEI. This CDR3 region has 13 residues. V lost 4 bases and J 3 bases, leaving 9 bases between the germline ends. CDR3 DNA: TGTGCCAGCAGTGTTTCGGGGTACACTGAAGCTTTCTTT. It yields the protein CASSVSGYTEAFF.

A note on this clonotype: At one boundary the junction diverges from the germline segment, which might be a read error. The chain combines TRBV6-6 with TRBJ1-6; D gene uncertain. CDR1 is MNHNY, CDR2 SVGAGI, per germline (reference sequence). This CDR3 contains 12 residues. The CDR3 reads CAISDPASPLHF. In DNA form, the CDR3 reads TGTGCCATCAGTGACCCAGCTTCACCCCTCCACTTT.

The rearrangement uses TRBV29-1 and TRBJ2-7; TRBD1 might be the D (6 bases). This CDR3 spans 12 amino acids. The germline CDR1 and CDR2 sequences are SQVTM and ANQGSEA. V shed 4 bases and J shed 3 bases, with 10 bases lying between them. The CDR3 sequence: CSVGEGGYEQYF. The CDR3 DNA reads TGCAGCGTTGGTGAAGGGGGCTACGAGCAGTACTTC.

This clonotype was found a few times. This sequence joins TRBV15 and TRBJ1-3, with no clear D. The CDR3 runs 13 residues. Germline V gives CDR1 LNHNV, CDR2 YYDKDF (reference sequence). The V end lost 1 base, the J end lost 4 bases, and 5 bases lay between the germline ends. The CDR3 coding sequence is TGTGCCACCAGCAGAGGGCTCGGAAACACCATATATTTT. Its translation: CATSRGLGNTIYF. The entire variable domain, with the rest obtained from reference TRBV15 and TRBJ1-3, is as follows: DAMVIQNPRYQVTQFGKPVTLSCSQTLNHNVMYWYQQKSSQAPKLLFHYYDKDFNNEADTPDNFQSRRPNTSFCFLDIRSPGLGDTAMYLCATSRGLGNTIYFGEGSWLTVV.

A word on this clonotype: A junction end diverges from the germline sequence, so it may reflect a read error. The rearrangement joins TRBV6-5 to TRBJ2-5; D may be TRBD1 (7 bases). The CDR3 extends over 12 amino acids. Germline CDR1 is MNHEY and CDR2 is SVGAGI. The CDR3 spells CASTSGGFGISF. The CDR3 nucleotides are TGTGCCAGCACTTCAGGGGGGTTTGGGATTTCATTC.

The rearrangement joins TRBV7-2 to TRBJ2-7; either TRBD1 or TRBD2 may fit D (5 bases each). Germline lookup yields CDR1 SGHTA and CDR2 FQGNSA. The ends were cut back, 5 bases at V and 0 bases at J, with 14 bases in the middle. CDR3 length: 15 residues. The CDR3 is CASSLGTASSYEQYF. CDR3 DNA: TGTGCCAGCAGCCTAGGGACGGCAAGCTCCTACGAGCAGTACTTC.

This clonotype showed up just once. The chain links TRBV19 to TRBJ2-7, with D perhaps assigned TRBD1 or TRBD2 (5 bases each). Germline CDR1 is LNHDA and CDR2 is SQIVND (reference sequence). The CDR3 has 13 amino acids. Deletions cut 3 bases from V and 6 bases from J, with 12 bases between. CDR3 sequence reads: CASSMGVPGEQYF. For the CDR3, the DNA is TGTGCCAGTAGTATGGGGGTACCTGGCGAGCAGTACTTC.

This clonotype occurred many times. CDR3 DNA sequence: TGTGCCAGCAGCGTTCGGACAGGGCAGACCCAGTACTTC. This sequence encodes CASSVRTGQTQYF. The chain combines TRBV9 with TRBJ2-5, with 8 bases aligning to TRBD1. This CDR3 contains 13 residues. CDR1 and CDR2 from the germline V gene are SGDLS and YYNGEE. V dropped 2 bases and J dropped 6; count of bases not matched to a gene: 3.

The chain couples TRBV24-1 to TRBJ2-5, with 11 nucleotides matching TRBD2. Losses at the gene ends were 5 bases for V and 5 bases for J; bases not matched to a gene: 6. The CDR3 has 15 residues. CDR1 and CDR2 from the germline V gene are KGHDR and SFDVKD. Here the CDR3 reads CATSGVAGGPETQYF. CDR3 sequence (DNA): TGTGCCACCAGTGGGGTAGCGGGAGGGCCGGAGACCCAGTACTTC.

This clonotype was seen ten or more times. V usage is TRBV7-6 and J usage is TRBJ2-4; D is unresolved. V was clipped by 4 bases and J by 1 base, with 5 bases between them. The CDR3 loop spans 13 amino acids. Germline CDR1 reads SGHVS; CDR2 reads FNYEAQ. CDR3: CASSSRAKNIQYF. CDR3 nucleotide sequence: TGTGCCAGCAGCTCACGGGCCAAAAACATTCAGTACTTC.

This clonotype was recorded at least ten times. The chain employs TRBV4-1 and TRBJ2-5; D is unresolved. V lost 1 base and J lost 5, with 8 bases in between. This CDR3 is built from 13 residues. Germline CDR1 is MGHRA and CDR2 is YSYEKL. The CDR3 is CASSQVRQETQYF. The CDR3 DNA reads TGCGCCAGCAGCCAAGTGAGGCAGGAGACCCAGTACTTC.

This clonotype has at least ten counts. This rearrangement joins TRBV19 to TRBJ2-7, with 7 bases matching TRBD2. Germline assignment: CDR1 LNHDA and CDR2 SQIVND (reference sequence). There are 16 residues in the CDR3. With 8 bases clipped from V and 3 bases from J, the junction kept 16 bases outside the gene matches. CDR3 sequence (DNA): TGTGCCAGTGCGGGGGAAGGAGGACACCCCTACTACGAGCAGTACTTC. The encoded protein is CASAGEGGHPYYEQYF.

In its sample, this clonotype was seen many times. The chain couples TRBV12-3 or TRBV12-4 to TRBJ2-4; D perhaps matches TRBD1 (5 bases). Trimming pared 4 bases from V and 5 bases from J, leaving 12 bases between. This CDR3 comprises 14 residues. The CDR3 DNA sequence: TGTGCCAGCAGTTCCAGGGTGATGGAAAACATTCAGTACTTC. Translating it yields CASSSRVMENIQYF.

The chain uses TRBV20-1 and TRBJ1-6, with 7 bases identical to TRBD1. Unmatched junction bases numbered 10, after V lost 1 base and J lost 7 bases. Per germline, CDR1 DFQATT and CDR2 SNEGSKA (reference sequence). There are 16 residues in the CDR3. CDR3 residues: CSARALGDRSNSPLHF. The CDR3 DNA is TGCAGTGCTAGAGCTTTAGGGGACAGATCAAATTCACCCCTCCACTTT.

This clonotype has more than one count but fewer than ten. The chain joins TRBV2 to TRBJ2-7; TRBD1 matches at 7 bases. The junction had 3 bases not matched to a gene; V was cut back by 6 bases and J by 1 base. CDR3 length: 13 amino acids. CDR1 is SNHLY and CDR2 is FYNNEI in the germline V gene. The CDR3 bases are TGTGCCAGCAGCCCGGACAGGTCCTACGAGCAGTACTTC. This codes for CASSPDRSYEQYF. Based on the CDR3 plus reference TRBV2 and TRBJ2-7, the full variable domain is EPEVTQTPSHQVTQMGQEVILRCVPISNHLYFYWYRQILGQKVEFLVSFYNNEISEKSEIFDDQFSVERPDGSNFTLKIRSTKLEDSAMYFCASSPDRSYEQYFGPGTRLTVT.

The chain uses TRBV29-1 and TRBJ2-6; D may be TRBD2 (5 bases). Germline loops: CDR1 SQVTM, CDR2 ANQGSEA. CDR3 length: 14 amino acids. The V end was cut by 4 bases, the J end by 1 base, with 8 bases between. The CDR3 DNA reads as TGCAGCGTTGGCACGGGGTCTGGGGCCAACGTCCTGACTTTC. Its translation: CSVGTGSGANVLTF.